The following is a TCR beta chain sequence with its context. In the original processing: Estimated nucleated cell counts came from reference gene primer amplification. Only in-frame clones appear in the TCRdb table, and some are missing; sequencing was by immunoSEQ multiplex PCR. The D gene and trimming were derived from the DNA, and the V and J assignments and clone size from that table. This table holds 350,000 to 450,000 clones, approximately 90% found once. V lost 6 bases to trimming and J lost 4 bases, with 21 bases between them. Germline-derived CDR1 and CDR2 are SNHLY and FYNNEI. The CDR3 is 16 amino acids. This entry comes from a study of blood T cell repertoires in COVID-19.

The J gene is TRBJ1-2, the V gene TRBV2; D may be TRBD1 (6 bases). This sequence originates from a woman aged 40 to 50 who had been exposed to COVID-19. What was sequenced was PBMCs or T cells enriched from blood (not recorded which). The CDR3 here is CASRNPGRGRGYGYTF. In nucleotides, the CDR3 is TGTGCCAGCAGAAACCCCGGGCGGGGGCGCGGCTATGGCTACACCTTC. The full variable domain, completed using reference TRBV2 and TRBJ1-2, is EPEVTQTPSHQVTQMGQEVILRCVPISNHLYFYWYRQILGQKVEFLVSFYNNEISEKSEIFDDQFSVERPDGSNFTLKIRSTKLEDSAMYFCASRNPGRGRGYGYTFGSGTRLTVV.